The rows below give T cell receptor beta chains drawn from one sample of a study of T cell repertoires in cytomegalovirus infection. TCRdb re-called the reads with MiXCR, one entry per CDR3 protein. Among about 100,000 distinct CDR3 sequences listed, about 31% were seen once. These TCRs' antigens remain unknown. The sequencing used CD8+ T cells from cultured PBMCs, collected from culture after CMV antigen stimulation. Receptors originate from a human donor in good health (CMV status not recorded). Some clones in this sample may be carry-over from other donors' samples. Each CDR3 is given with its conserved first and last residue. The order of the fields is CDR3 length, V gene, D gene, J gene, CDR3 protein. A D gene is named only where the DNA matches it firmly.

16	TRBV7-8	NA	TRBJ2-1	CASSLEGGGPSNEQFF
18	TRBV27	TRBD1	TRBJ2-1	CASRSHPTIRTGLEEQFF
14	TRBV6-1	TRBD1	TRBJ1-2	CASKRTGGFYGYTF
15	TRBV27	TRBD1	TRBJ1-2	CASTALGQAGDGYTF
17	TRBV11-2	NA	TRBJ1-5	CASSLGGADYSNQPQHF
12	TRBV19	NA	TRBJ2-4	CASSIQGGIQYF
15	TRBV9	TRBD2	TRBJ2-3	CASSPRTRNTDTQYF
15	TRBV7-9	NA	TRBJ2-1	CASSLSPSSYNEQFF
14	TRBV20-1	TRBD1	TRBJ2-1	CSARAGTGSNEQFF
13	TRBV20-1	NA	TRBJ2-7	CSARDSNSYEQYF
12	TRBV6-6	NA	TRBJ2-3	CASSSTTDTQYF
14	TRBV12-3/TRBV12-4	NA	TRBJ2-1	CASSSEVRGNEQFF
13	TRBV20-1	TRBD2	TRBJ2-7	CSAEAGRTYEQYF
14	TRBV11-2	TRBD2	TRBJ2-5	CASSSPSGGQTQYF
15	TRBV12-3/TRBV12-4	NA	TRBJ2-3	CASTPRGQNTDTQYF
16	TRBV7-8	TRBD2	TRBJ2-3	CASSLGAGAYTDTQYF
13	TRBV7-9	TRBD2	TRBJ2-7	CASSLTSGYEQYF
13	TRBV6-2/TRBV6-3	TRBD2	TRBJ2-7	CASAGGASYEQYF
15	TRBV7-3	NA	TRBJ2-3	CASSPFGGQGDTQYF
14	TRBV5-5	NA	TRBJ2-1	CASSLAVLVGEQFF
14	TRBV5-4	NA	TRBJ1-2	CASSLSASNYGYTF
14	TRBV12-3/TRBV12-4	NA	TRBJ1-2	CASIATLGYYGYTF